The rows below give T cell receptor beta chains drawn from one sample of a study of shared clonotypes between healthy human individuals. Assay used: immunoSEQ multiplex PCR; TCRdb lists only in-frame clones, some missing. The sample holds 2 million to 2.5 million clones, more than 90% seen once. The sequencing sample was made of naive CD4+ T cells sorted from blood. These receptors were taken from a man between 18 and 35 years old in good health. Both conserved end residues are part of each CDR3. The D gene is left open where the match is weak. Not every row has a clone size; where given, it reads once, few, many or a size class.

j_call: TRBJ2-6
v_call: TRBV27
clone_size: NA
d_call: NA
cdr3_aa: CASSSTRTVSYLSGANVLTF
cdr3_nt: TGTGCCAGCAGTTCAACACGGACAGTGTCTTATCTCTCTGGGGCCAACGTCCTGACTTTC

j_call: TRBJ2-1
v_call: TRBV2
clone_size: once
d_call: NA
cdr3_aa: CASSDYSKVGDEQFF
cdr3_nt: TGTGCCAGCAGTGACTACAGTAAGGTAGGGGATGAGCAGTTCTTC

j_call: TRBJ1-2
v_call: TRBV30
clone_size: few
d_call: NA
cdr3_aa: CAWSRGGGYGYTF
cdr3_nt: TGTGCCTGGAGTAGAGGTGGGGGCTATGGCTACACCTTC

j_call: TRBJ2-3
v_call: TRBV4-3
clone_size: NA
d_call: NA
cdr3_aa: CASSQEFGGTQYF
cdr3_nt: TGCGCCAGCAGCCAAGAATTCGGGGGCACGCAGTATTTT

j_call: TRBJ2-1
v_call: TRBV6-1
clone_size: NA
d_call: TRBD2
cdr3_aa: CASTLAGLLHNEQFF
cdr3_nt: TGTGCCAGCACCTTAGCGGGCCTGCTGCACAATGAGCAGTTCTTC

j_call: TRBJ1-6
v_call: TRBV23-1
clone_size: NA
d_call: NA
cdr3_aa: CASSQTSRSYNSPLHF
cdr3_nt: TGCGCCAGCAGTCAGACATCTCGCTCCTATAATTCACCCCTCCACTTT

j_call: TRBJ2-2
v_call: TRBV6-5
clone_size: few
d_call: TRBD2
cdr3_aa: CASSYSGLAGGGELFF
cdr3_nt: TGTGCCAGCAGTTATAGTGGACTAGCGGGGGGCGGGGAGCTGTTTTTT

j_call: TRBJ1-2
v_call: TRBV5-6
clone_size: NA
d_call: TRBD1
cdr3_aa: CASSFDRAYGYTF
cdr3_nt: TGTGCCAGCAGCTTTGACAGGGCCTATGGCTACACCTTC

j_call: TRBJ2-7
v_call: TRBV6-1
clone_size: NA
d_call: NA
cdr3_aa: CASRVPSSYEQYF
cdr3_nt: TGTGCCAGCAGAGTACCAAGCTCCTACGAGCAGTACTTC

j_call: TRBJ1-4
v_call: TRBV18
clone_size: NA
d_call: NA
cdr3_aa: CASSPSTLEKLFF
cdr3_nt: TGTGCCAGCTCACCGTCGACGCTCGAAAAACTGTTTTTT

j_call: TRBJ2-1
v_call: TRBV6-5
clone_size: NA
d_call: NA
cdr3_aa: CASSSKQGAYNEQFF
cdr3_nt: TGTGCCAGCAGTTCCAAACAGGGAGCCTACAATGAGCAGTTCTTC